The T cell receptor beta chain under discussion was sequenced for a study of blood T cells in healthy people across ages. Trimming took off 3 bases at V and 3 bases at J, with 11 bases between the two ends. Germline CDR1 reads DFQATT; CDR2 reads SNEGSKA (reference sequence). This CDR3 has 13 residues. Combining a sample-barcoded 5' primer with a J-beta primer mix, a second PCR ran for roughly 6 to 11 cycles. Every sample returned 3 million or more CDR3-containing paired-end reads. One entry per CDR3 protein, called by TCRdb with MiXCR from the 5' RACE reads. Of around 1,900,000 distinct CDR3 sequences in the sample, about 39% were seen once. This clonotype was seen a handful of times.

V gene TRBV20-1 combines with J gene TRBJ1-1, with a tentative D call TRBD1 (6 bases). This TCR derives from a human donor in good health. Sequenced input: blood. Here the CDR3 DNA reads TGCAGTGCTAGTATTCGGACAGACACTGAAGCTTTCTTT. Its translation: CSASIRTDTEAFF.